Presented here are 23 T cell receptor beta chains from one specimen sequenced in a study of T cell responses to AZD1222 COVID-19 vaccine. The table came from immunoSEQ multiplex PCR; TCRdb's copy has only in-frame clones and leaves some out. This table holds roughly 70,000 clones, more than 75% found once. The sample here was peripheral blood, taken on day 0 of AZD1222 vaccination. The source is an adult in good health.

This chain uses TRBV6-2 or TRBV6-3 with TRBJ1-1; D is uncertain. This CDR3 comprises 16 residues. V lost 2 bases, J lost 7 bases, and 20 bases lay in between. CDR1 is MNHEY and CDR2 is SVGEGT in the germline V gene. CDR3 region: CASSYPLSTPGSEAFF. The CDR3 nucleotides are TGTGCCAGCAGTTACCCTCTATCGACACCGGGGAGTGAAGCTTTCTTT.

The chain combines TRBV19 with TRBJ2-5; D might be TRBD1 (6 bases). The V end was cut by 3 bases, the J end by 2 bases, with 10 bases between. Looked up from germline, CDR1 is LNHDA and CDR2 is SQIVND (reference sequence). CDR3 length: 14 amino acids. The CDR3 region is CASSIAGEQETQYF. The CDR3, as DNA: TGTGCCAGTAGTATCGCAGGGGAACAAGAGACCCAGTACTTC.

This chain uses TRBV6-1 with TRBJ1-5; weak D call: TRBD1 (5 bases). The CDR3 is 17 residues long. The V end lost 1 base, the J end lost 4 bases, and 17 bases lay between the germline ends. From germline, CDR1 is MNHNS and CDR2 SASEGT. In DNA, the CDR3 is TGTGCCAGCAGTGAAGTCCGCCAGGCCAGGGATAATCAGCCCCAGCATTTT. Amino acids: CASSEVRQARDNQPQHF.

The rearrangement joins TRBV27 to TRBJ1-1; D is unclear. V was pared by 3 bases and J by 8 bases, with 13 bases between. Looked up from germline, CDR1 is MNHEY and CDR2 is SMNVEV (reference sequence). The CDR3 totals 13 residues. The CDR3 bases are TGTGCCAGCAGTTTCCACGCAAAGGCAGAAGCTTTCTTT. This encodes CASSFHAKAEAFF.

DNA of the CDR3: TGTGCCAGCAGCTGGACAGGGGGGAGCACAGATACGCAGTATTTT. Amino acids: CASSWTGGSTDTQYF. The chain has TRBV7-3 and TRBJ2-3; TRBD1 aligns across 10 bases. The CDR3 totals 15 residues. Trimming at V came to 4 bases and at J to 0 bases, leaving 1 base not matched to a gene. The germline V gene has CDR1 SGHTA and CDR2 FQGTGA.

The rearrangement joins TRBV6-1 to TRBJ2-7; 8 bases align to TRBD2. The germline V gene has CDR1 MNHNS and CDR2 SASEGT. The CDR3 is 15 amino acids. V was pared by 0 bases and J by 0 bases, with 1 base of the junction left unmatched. The CDR3 DNA sequence: TGTGCCAGCAGTGAAGCTAGCGGGAACTCCTACGAGCAGTACTTC. Its translation: CASSEASGNSYEQYF.

The V and J genes are TRBV5-1 and TRBJ1-6, with D unclear. Deletions cut 1 base from V and 5 bases from J, with 7 bases between. CDR1 is SGHRS, CDR2 YFSETQ, per germline. The CDR3 covers 14 residues. CDR3 residues: CASSLTGNNSPLHF. The CDR3 DNA follows: TGCGCCAGCAGCTTGACTGGGAATAATTCACCCCTCCACTTT.

The chain employs TRBV7-9 and TRBJ2-7; TRBD2 might be the D (6 bases). V was trimmed by 5 bases and J by 5 bases, leaving 19 bases between them. The germline CDR1 and CDR2 sequences are SEHNR and FQNEAQ (reference sequence). The CDR3 totals 15 residues. CDR3 DNA: TGTGCCAGCAGCGGGGGTAGGAGGGGTGGTGACGAGCAGTACTTC. It encodes CASSGGRRGGDEQYF.

This chain links TRBV6-2 or TRBV6-3 with TRBJ2-4; the D gene could be TRBD1 or TRBD2 (5 bases each). CDR3 length: 17 amino acids. V lost 2 bases to trimming and J lost 3 bases, with 17 bases between them. CDR1 MNHEY and CDR2 SVGEGT come from the germline V gene. CDR3 sequence reads: CASSYIGTFFVKNIQYF. As DNA, the CDR3 is TGTGCCAGCAGTTACATTGGGACCTTCTTTGTCAAAAACATTCAGTACTTC.

The chain joins TRBV12-3 or TRBV12-4 to TRBJ1-4; D gene uncertain. The CDR3 covers 11 residues. Trimming pared 3 bases from V and 8 bases from J, leaving 4 bases between. CDR3: CASSFLEKLFF. The CDR3 DNA reads TGTGCCAGCAGTTTTCTGGAAAAACTGTTTTTT.

The V and J genes are TRBV18 and TRBJ2-1, with TRBD2 as a possible D gene (5 bases). Germline V gene data show CDR1 as KGHSH and CDR2 as LQKENI. Trimming removed 3 bases from V and 2 bases from J, with 14 bases in between. The CDR3 sequence is 16 residues long. The CDR3 region has the DNA TGTGCCAGCTCACCCAGAGTTGAGACTACCTACAATGAGCAGTTCTTC. Translation: CASSPRVETTYNEQFF.

The rearrangement uses TRBV4-3 and TRBJ2-4; D is perhaps TRBD1 or TRBD2 (5 bases each). The V and J ends lost 2 bases and 13 bases respectively, with 15 bases between them. There are 13 residues in the CDR3. The V gene's germline CDR1 is LGHNA and CDR2 YSLEER. CDR3 residues: CASSQQFRDVQYF. The CDR3 coding sequence is TGCGCCAGCAGCCAACAATTCCGGGACGTGCAGTACTTC.

The chain couples TRBV6-6 to TRBJ1-1; 9 positions agree with TRBD1. Germline values: CDR1 MNHNY, CDR2 SVGAGI (reference sequence). V dropped 11 bases and J dropped 11; count of bases not matched to a gene: 9. The CDR3 covers 11 residues. DNA for the CDR3: TGTGCCTGCACGACAGGGGGGTCGGCTTTCTTT. Translating it yields CACTTGGSAFF.

The J gene is TRBJ2-2, the V gene TRBV7-9; 9 bases match TRBD2. Germline V gene sequence: CDR1 SEHNR, CDR2 FQNEAQ (reference sequence). This CDR3 comprises 16 residues. Trimming at V came to 1 base and at J to 8 bases, leaving 8 bases not matched to a gene. The CDR3 sequence is CASSLGLAARSGELFF. DNA of the CDR3: TGTGCCAGCAGCTTAGGACTAGCGGCTCGGTCGGGGGAGCTGTTTTTT.

This sequence joins TRBV28 and TRBJ1-1, with 9 bases that match TRBD1. The CDR3 contains 17 residues. The V gene's germline CDR1 is MDHEN and CDR2 SYDVKM. V was pared by 1 base and J by 0 bases, with 6 bases of the junction left unmatched. CDR3 protein: CASSLLGGTGLNTEAFF. The CDR3 nucleotides read TGTGCCAGCAGTTTATTAGGTGGGACAGGGTTGAACACTGAAGCTTTCTTT.

V gene TRBV19 combines with J gene TRBJ1-5; D gene unclear. Germline V CDR1 and CDR2: LNHDA, SQIVND (reference sequence). The ends were cut back, 4 bases at V and 8 bases at J, with 12 bases in the middle. This CDR3 region has 13 residues. CDR3 nucleotide sequence: TGTGCCAGTAGTAAGACCGAGTTGGAGCCCCAGCATTTT. Residues: CASSKTELEPQHF. The complete variable domain, with remaining parts taken from reference TRBV19 and TRBJ1-5, reads DGGITQSPKYLFRKEGQNVTLSCEQNLNHDAMYWYRQDPGQGLRLIYYSQIVNDFQKGDIAEGYSVSREKKESFPLTVTSAQKNPTAFYLCASSKTELEPQHFGDGTRLSIL.

This clone was picked up a small number of times. The chain combines TRBV4-1 with TRBJ1-6, with D tentatively TRBD1 (6 bases). The CDR3 sequence is 18 residues long. V was cut by 0 bases and J by 9 bases, with 21 bases left in between. Germline CDR1 is MGHRA and CDR2 is YSYEKL. In DNA form, the CDR3 reads TGCGCCAGCAGCCAAGATGACGGGCAGGGGCCAGGCTCTTCACCCCTCCACTTT. Translated, it gives CASSQDDGQGPGSSPLHF.

The CDR3 is CASSLGLAGVGNEQFF. CDR3 nucleotide sequence: TGTGCCAGCAGTTTGGGACTAGCGGGAGTCGGAAATGAGCAGTTCTTC. This chain links TRBV27 with TRBJ2-1; TRBD2 matches at 14 bases. The germline V gene encodes CDR1 MNHEY and CDR2 SMNVEV (reference sequence). V was clipped by 3 bases and J by 7 bases; unmatched bases: 5. This CDR3 spans 16 amino acids.

The chain couples TRBV25-1 to TRBJ1-2; no clear D gene. The CDR3 is 12 residues long. With 8 bases removed from V and 5 bases from J, the gap between germline ends came to 12 bases. Germline CDR1 is MGHDK and CDR2 is SYGVNS. CDR3 region: CASRTEIYGYTF. In DNA form, the CDR3 reads TGTGCCAGCCGCACAGAAATTTATGGCTACACCTTC.

The chain uses TRBV7-9 and TRBJ1-6, with TRBD1 as a possible D gene (6 bases). V dropped 0 bases and J dropped 1 base, with 13 bases sitting between them. The germline V gene has CDR1 SEHNR and CDR2 FQNEAQ (reference sequence). There are 18 residues in the CDR3. DNA for the CDR3: TGTGCCAGCAGCTTAGCGTACAGGGTTGCGTCCTATAATTCACCCCTCCACTTT. Translating gives CASSLAYRVASYNSPLHF.

This chain connects TRBV13 to TRBJ2-1, with 7 bases matching TRBD1. V was clipped by 4 bases and J by 7 bases; unmatched bases: 1. There are 12 residues in the CDR3. Per germline, CDR1 PRHDT and CDR2 FYEKMQ (reference sequence). The CDR3 is CASSSTGNEQFF. The DNA of the CDR3 is TGTGCCAGCAGCTCGACAGGGAATGAGCAGTTCTTC.

The chain employs TRBV12-3 or TRBV12-4 and TRBJ2-3; no reliable D call. V was shortened by 5 bases and J by 2 bases, with 5 bases between the two germline ends. This CDR3 spans 12 amino acids. CDR3 region: CASSVFTDTQYF. The CDR3 DNA sequence: TGTGCCAGCAGTGTCTTCACAGATACGCAGTATTTT.

The chain recombines TRBV29-1 with TRBJ2-1; perhaps TRBD1 as D (6 bases). CDR3 length: 12 amino acids. Germline CDR1 is SQVTM and CDR2 is ANQGSEA. The V gene lost 4 bases and the J gene lost 4 bases, with 8 bases spanning the gap. The CDR3 DNA reads as TGCAGCGTTGGACAGGTATACAATGAGCAGTTCTTC. It encodes CSVGQVYNEQFF.